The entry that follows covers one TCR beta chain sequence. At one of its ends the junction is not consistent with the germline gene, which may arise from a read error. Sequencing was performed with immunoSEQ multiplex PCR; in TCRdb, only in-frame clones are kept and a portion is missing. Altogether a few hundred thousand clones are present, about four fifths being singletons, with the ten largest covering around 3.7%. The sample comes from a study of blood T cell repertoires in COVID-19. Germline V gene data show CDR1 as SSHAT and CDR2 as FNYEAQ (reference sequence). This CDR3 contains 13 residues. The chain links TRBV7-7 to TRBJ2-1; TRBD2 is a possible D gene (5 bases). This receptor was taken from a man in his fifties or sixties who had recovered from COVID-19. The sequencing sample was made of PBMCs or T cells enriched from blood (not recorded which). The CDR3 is CASSFSSSNEQFF. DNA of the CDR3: TGTGCTAGCAGCTTCTCTAGCTCCAATGAGCAGTTCTTC.